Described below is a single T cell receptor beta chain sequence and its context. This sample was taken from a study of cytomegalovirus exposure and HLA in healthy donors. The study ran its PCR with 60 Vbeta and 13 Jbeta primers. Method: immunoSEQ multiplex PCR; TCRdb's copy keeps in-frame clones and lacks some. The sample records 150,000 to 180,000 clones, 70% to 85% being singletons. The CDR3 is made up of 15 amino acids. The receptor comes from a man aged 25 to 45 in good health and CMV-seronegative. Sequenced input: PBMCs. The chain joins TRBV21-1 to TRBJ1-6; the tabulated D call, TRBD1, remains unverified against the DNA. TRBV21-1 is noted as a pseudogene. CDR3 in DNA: TGTGCCAGCAGCCCGCGGGACAGGGCTAATTCACCCCTCCACTTT. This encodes CASSPRDRANSPLHF.